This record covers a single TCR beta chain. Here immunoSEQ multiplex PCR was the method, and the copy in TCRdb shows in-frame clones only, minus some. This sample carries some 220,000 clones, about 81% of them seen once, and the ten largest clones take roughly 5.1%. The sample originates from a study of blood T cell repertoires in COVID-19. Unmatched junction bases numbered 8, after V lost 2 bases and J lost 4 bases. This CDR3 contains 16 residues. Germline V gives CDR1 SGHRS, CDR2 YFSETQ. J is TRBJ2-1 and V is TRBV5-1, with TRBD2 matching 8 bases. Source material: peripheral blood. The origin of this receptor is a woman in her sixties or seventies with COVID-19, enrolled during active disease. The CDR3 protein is CASSLGTSGTYNEQFF. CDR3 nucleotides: TGCGCCAGCAGCTTAGGAACTAGCGGTACTTACAATGAGCAGTTCTTC.